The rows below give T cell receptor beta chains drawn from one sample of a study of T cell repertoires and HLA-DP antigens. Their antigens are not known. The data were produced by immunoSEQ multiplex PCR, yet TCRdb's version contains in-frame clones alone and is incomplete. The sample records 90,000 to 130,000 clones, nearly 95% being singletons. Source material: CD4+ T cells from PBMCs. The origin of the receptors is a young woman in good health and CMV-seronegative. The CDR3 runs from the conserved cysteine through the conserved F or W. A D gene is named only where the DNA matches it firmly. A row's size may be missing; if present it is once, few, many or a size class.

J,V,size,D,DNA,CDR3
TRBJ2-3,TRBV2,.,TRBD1,TGTGCCAGCAGCAGACAGGGAATGGGGACAGATACGCAGTATTTT,CASSRQGMGTDTQYF
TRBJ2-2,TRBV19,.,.,TGTGCCAGTAGCTTCTGGACCGGGGAGCTGTTTTTT,CASSFWTGELFF
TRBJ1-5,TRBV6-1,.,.,TGTGCCAGCAGTGAAGCGGGGGGACAGCCCCAGCATTTT,CASSEAGGQPQHF
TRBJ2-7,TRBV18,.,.,TGTGCCAGCTCACCCGCGGGTGACGAGCAGTACTTC,CASSPAGDEQYF
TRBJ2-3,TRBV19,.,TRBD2,TGTGCCAGTAGTCCAGGACTAGCGGTCCCCCTAAGCACAGATACGCAGTATTTT,CASSPGLAVPLSTDTQYF
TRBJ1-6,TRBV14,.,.,TGTGCCAGCAGAAAGAGCCCAAATTCACCCCTCCACTTT,CASRKSPNSPLHF
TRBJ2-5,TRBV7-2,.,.,TGTGCCAGCAGCTTTAAGATCCCCCAGTACTTC,CASSFKIPQYF
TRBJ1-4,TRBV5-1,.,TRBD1,TGCGCCAGCAGCTCAGGACAGGGGGATGGTAATGAAAAACTGTTTTTT,CASSSGQGDGNEKLFF
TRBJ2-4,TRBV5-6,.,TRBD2,TGTGCCAGCAGCTTCCGCCTCTCGGGAGGGGACATTCAGTACTTC,CASSFRLSGGDIQYF
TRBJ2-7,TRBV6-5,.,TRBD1,TGTGCCAGCAGTCCCGGACAGGGGGCCACCTACGAGCAGTACTTC,CASSPGQGATYEQYF
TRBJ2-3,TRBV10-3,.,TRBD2,TGTGCCATCAGACCCGGGACTAGCGTTGATACGCAGTATTTT,CAIRPGTSVDTQYF
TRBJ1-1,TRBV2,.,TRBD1,TGTGCCAGCAGCTTGGGACAGGGTGAAGCTTTCTTT,CASSLGQGEAFF
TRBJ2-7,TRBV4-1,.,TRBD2,TGCGCCAGCAGCCAAGTTCTAACTAGCGGGAGGTCTAGCTCCTACGAGCAGTACTTC,CASSQVLTSGRSSSYEQYF
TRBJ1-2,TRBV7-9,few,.,TGTGCCAGCAGCTTATCAGGGAATTTGGGCTACACCTTC,CASSLSGNLGYTF
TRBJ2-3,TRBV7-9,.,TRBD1,TGTGCCAGCAGCACTACAGGGGGCACAGATACGCAGTATTTT,CASSTTGGTDTQYF
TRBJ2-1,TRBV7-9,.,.,TGTGCCAGCAGCACTGACTATTCCTACAATGAGCAGTTCTTC,CASSTDYSYNEQFF
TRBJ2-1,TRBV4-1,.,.,TGCGCCAGCAGAGACAGCGGCAATGAGCAGTTCTTC,CASRDSGNEQFF
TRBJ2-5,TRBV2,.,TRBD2,TGTGCCAGCAGCGGTAGGGGACTAGCGGGAGAGACCCAGTACTTC,CASSGRGLAGETQYF
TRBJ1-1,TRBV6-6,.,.,TGTGCCAGCAGTTACCCCCTGAACACTGAAGCTTTCTTT,CASSYPLNTEAFF
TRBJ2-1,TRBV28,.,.,TGTGCCAGCAGTTTAGGGAGCGTCTATGAGCAGTTCTTC,CASSLGSVYEQFF
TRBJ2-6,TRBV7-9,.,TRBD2,TGTGCCAGCGGCGATGTTGCCGGGGGGTTTCAATCTGGGGCCAACGTCCTGACTTTC,CASGDVAGGFQSGANVLTF
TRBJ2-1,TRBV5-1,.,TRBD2,TGCGCCAGCAGCTCTAGCGGGGGTCTCCGAGGCTTCTACAATGAGCAGTTCTTC,CASSSSGGLRGFYNEQFF
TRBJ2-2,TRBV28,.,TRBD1,TGTGCCAGCGACGGACAGGGCGTAGGGGGGGAGCTGTTTTTT,CASDGQGVGGELFF
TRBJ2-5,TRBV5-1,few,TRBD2,TGCGCCAGCAGCTTGGCCCTAGCGGGGGGGAAAGAGACCCAGTACTTC,CASSLALAGGKETQYF
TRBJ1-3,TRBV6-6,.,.,TGTGCCAGCACCGAGTCACGAAACACCATATATTTT,CASTESRNTIYF
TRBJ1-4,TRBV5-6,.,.,TGTGCCAGCAGCTTGCAGGGGCTGGGTGAAAAACTGTTTTTT,CASSLQGLGEKLFF
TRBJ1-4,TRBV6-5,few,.,TGTGCCAGCAGTTCCTCTTTTCAGGAAAAACTGTTTTTT,CASSSSFQEKLFF
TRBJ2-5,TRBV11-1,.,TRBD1,TGTGCCAGCAGTGAAACCGGGACAGCTCAAGAGACCCAGTACTTC,CASSETGTAQETQYF
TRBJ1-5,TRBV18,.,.,TGTGCCAGCTCACCATCGGTGGGTGATCAGCCCCAGCATTTT,CASSPSVGDQPQHF
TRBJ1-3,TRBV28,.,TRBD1,TGTGCCAGCAGTTTACCTGGGACAGGAAACTCTGGAAACACCATATATTTT,CASSLPGTGNSGNTIYF
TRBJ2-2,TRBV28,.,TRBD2,TGTGCCAGCACCCCTGAACTAGCGGGAGTCACCGGGGAGCTGTTTTTT,CASTPELAGVTGELFF
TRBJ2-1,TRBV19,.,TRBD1,TGTGCCAGTAGTATTGTCGGGACAGGAGCCTACAATGAGCAGTTCTTC,CASSIVGTGAYNEQFF
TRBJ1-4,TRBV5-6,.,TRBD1,TGTGCCAGCAGCTTCGGGACAGGGCGGGGTCGAGGAGAAAAACTGTTTTTT,CASSFGTGRGRGEKLFF
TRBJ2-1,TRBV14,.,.,TGTGCCAGCATGGCGGGGACAGAGAGGGACAATGAGCAGTTCTTC,CASMAGTERDNEQFF
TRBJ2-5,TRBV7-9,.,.,TGTGCCAGCAGCTCTGGACTATCCGCGGAGACCCAGTACTTC,CASSSGLSAETQYF
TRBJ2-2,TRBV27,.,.,TGTGCCAGCAGTTTATGGCGGGGCTACACCGGGGAGCTGTTTTTT,CASSLWRGYTGELFF
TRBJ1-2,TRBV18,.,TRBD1,TGTGCCAGCTCACCACAAGGGGGCGATGGCTACACCTTC,CASSPQGGDGYTF
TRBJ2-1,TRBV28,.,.,TGTGCCAGCAGTGCCTCTGGGCAGGGTTACAATGAGCAGTTCTTC,CASSASGQGYNEQFF
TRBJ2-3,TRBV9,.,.,TGTGCCAGCAGCGTAGGACAAGGGGGGACAGATACGCAGTATTTT,CASSVGQGGTDTQYF
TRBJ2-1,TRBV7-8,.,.,TGTGCCAGCAGCTTCGATGAGGAGCAGTTCTTC,CASSFDEEQFF
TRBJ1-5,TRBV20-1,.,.,TGCAGTGCTAGCGGGACGCAGCCCCAGCATTTT,CSASGTQPQHF
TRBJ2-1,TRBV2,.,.,TGTGCCAGCACCAAGAGGCCCTCCTACAATGAGCAGTTCTTC,CASTKRPSYNEQFF
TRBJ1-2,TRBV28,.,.,TGTGCCAGCAGTTCAGGGGTGGATAACTATGGCTACACCTTC,CASSSGVDNYGYTF
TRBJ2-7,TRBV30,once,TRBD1,TGTGCCTGGAGTACACAGGGGGCAGGAGGTAAACGGTACTTC,CAWSTQGAGGKRYF
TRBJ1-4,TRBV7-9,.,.,TGTGCCAGCAGCTTAGGTACCAGGGATGAAAAACTGTTTTTT,CASSLGTRDEKLFF
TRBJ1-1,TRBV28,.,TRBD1,TGTGCCAGCCCCCCCGACGGGACAGGGTTATTACGTTCGGCTTTCTTT,CASPPDGTGLLRSAFF
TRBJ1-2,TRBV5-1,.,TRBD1,TGCGCCAGCAGCCCTCGTCCCGGGACAGGGCGCAGCGTATATGGCTACACCTTC,CASSPRPGTGRSVYGYTF
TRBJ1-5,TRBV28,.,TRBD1,TGTGCCAGCCTACAGGGGCGTTTGAATCAGCCCCAGCATTTT,CASLQGRLNQPQHF
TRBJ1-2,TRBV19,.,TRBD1,TGTGCCAGTAGTCTCTCGGGACAGTCCGAAGGCTATGGCTACACCTTC,CASSLSGQSEGYGYTF
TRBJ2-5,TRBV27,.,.,TGTGCCAGCAGCCTTCACCAGGGACAACCCCAGTACTTC,CASSLHQGQPQYF
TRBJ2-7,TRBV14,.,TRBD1,TGTGCCAGCAGCCAACACCCGGGACAGGCCTACGAGCAGTACTTC,CASSQHPGQAYEQYF
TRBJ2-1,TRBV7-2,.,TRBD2,TGTGCCAGCAGCCCACACGGGGCTAGCGGGGGGCATGAGCAGTTCTTC,CASSPHGASGGHEQFF